Shown below are 21 T cell receptor beta chains from a single sample sequenced in a study of blood T cell repertoires in COVID-19. The repertoire was sequenced with immunoSEQ multiplex PCR; TCRdb's copy has only in-frame clones and lacks some. The sample lists around 340,000 clones, around 86% occurring once. Sequencing was done on a sample of PBMCs or T cells enriched from blood (not recorded which). All receptors come from a woman aged 40 to 55 with acute COVID-19.

The chain joins TRBV5-4 to TRBJ2-2, with 8 nucleotides matching TRBD2. The germline gives CDR1 SGHNT, CDR2 YYREEE (reference sequence). This CDR3 has 15 residues. The V gene end was trimmed by 7 bases and the J gene end by 1 base; junction bases not matched to a gene: 6. In DNA form, the CDR3 reads TGTGCCAGCGGACGACTAGCGCTGAACACCGGGGAGCTGTTTTTT. Amino acid sequence: CASGRLALNTGELFF.

Turning to this clone: This specimen includes other DNA sequences encoding the same CDR3. The V call is TRBV19, the J call TRBJ1-2; D uncertain. The CDR3 is 14 amino acids. V lost 0 bases to trimming and J lost 2 bases, with 7 bases between them. Germline V gene sequence: CDR1 LNHDA, CDR2 SQIVND (reference sequence). The CDR3 coding sequence is TGTGCCAGTAGTATAGATCGGGGAAACTATGGCTACACCTTC. Protein product: CASSIDRGNYGYTF.

The J gene is TRBJ2-5, the V gene TRBV25-1, with 11 bases lining up with TRBD2. J lost 4 bases, V lost 8 bases, and 12 bases had no gene match. There are 16 residues in the CDR3. Germline CDR1 is MGHDK and CDR2 is SYGVNS. CDR3 nucleotides: TGTGCCAGCGGATCATACATAGCGGGGGGGCGAGAGACCCAGTACTTC. Its protein product is CASGSYIAGGRETQYF.

The rearrangement joins TRBV19 to TRBJ2-1; TRBD2 aligns across 12 bases. The CDR3 is made up of 14 amino acids. Germline trimming cut 3 bases from V and 10 bases from J; bases unmatched to any gene: 4. Germline V lookup: CDR1 LNHDA, CDR2 SQIVND (reference sequence). CDR3 in amino acids: CASSILTSGGEQFF. For the CDR3, the DNA is TGTGCCAGTAGTATTCTGACTAGCGGGGGAGAGCAGTTCTTC.

The chain employs TRBV29-1 and TRBJ1-1, with D possibly TRBD1 on 6 matching bases. This CDR3 contains 11 residues. CDR1 is SQVTM and CDR2 is ANQGSEA in the germline V gene. V was pared by 7 bases and J by 6 bases, with 12 bases between. CDR3: CSAENRAEAFF. For the CDR3, the DNA is TGCAGCGCCGAAAACAGGGCTGAAGCTTTCTTT.

The gene calls are TRBV18 and TRBJ1-1; no firm D call. Germline V lookup: CDR1 KGHSH, CDR2 LQKENI. The CDR3 loop spans 13 amino acids. V was cut by 0 bases and J by 1 base, with 3 bases left in between. The DNA of the CDR3 is TGTGCCAGCTCACCACCCAGGAACACTGAAGCTTTCTTT. Protein: CASSPPRNTEAFF.

The chain has TRBV2 and TRBJ2-7; 7 nucleotides line up with TRBD2. Trimming cost V 6 bases and J 3 bases; bases outside gene matches: 2. From germline, CDR1 is SNHLY and CDR2 FYNNEI. This CDR3 spans 12 amino acids. In DNA, the CDR3 is TGTGCCAGCAGAGGACTAGTCTACGAGCAGTACTTC. It is translated as CASRGLVYEQYF.

The V and J genes are TRBV3-1 (or the pseudogene TRBV3-2) and TRBJ2-3; weak D call: TRBD2 (6 bases). Germline values: CDR1 LGHDT, CDR2 YNNKEL (reference sequence). The CDR3 contains 15 residues. The V end lost 5 bases, the J end lost 0 bases, and 12 bases lay between the germline ends. CDR3 in DNA: TGTGCCAGCAGCGAGAGCGGGTATAGCACAGATACGCAGTATTTT. This translates into CASSESGYSTDTQYF.

This chain uses TRBV2 with TRBJ1-6, with 7 bases fitting TRBD1. In germline, CDR1 is SNHLY, CDR2 FYNNEI. V dropped 7 bases and J dropped 7; count of bases not matched to a gene: 4. The CDR3 sequence is 13 residues long. CDR3 sequence reads: CASTRDRNSPLHF. The CDR3 DNA reads TGTGCCAGCACCCGGGACAGAAATTCACCCCTCCACTTT.

V is TRBV18 and J is TRBJ2-2; a possible D gene is TRBD1 (5 bases). Germline CDR1 and CDR2: KGHSH and LQKENI. V was trimmed by 5 bases and J by 6 bases, leaving 7 bases between them. This CDR3 has 12 residues. The CDR3 loop is CASSFRAGELFF. For the CDR3, the DNA is TGTGCCAGCTCATTCAGGGCCGGGGAGCTGTTTTTT.

J is TRBJ2-1 and V is TRBV7-2; D uncertain. Germline CDR1 is SGHTA and CDR2 is FQGNSA. The CDR3 runs 16 residues. V lost 0 bases and J 0 bases, leaving 9 bases between the germline ends. The CDR3 nucleotides are TGTGCCAGCAGCTTAGCTGGCGGCCACTCCTACAATGAGCAGTTCTTC. As protein: CASSLAGGHSYNEQFF. Filled out from reference TRBV7-2 and TRBJ2-1, the complete variable domain reads GAGVSQSPSNKVTEKGKDVELRCDPISGHTALYWYRQSLGQGLEFLIYFQGNSAPDKSGLPSDRFSAERTGGSVSTLTIQRTQQEDSAVYLCASSLAGGHSYNEQFFGPGTRLTVL.

The chain recombines TRBV7-9 with TRBJ1-4, with D possibly TRBD1 on 6 matching bases. V was pared by 1 base and J by 8 bases, with 11 bases between. The CDR3 covers 14 residues. The germline gives CDR1 SEHNR, CDR2 FQNEAQ (reference sequence). CDR3 protein: CASSLGADSEKLFF. The DNA for the CDR3 is TGTGCCAGCAGCTTAGGCGCGGACAGCGAAAAACTGTTTTTT.

The V gene is TRBV28, the J gene TRBJ1-4; D is uncertain. The CDR3 totals 13 residues. The germline V and J ends were trimmed by 9 bases and 0 bases, with 8 bases remaining between them. Germline values: CDR1 MDHEN, CDR2 SYDVKM. CDR3 nucleotides: TGTGCCAGTCTAGATGCAACTAATGAAAAACTGTTTTTT. It codes for CASLDATNEKLFF.

V gene TRBV3-1 (or the pseudogene TRBV3-2) combines with J gene TRBJ2-5, with 7 bases identical to TRBD2. Germline V CDR1 and CDR2: LGHDT, YNNKEL (reference sequence). The CDR3 covers 15 residues. Unmatched junction bases numbered 4, after V lost 1 base and J lost 2 bases. CDR3 nucleotide sequence: TGTGCCAGCAGCCAAGTTGCTAGCGGTCAAGAGACCCAGTACTTC. As protein: CASSQVASGQETQYF.

The chain links TRBV28 to TRBJ1-2; 9 nucleotides align to TRBD1. The junction had 5 bases not matched to a gene; V was cut back by 2 bases and J by 4 bases. This CDR3 region has 15 residues. Germline CDR1 is MDHEN and CDR2 is SYDVKM. The CDR3 spells CASSLGTGRTYGYTF. CDR3 nucleotide sequence: TGTGCCAGCAGTTTAGGGACAGGGAGGACCTATGGCTACACCTTC.

V and J are TRBV28 and TRBJ2-2; 10 bases are shared with TRBD2. The CDR3 contains 13 residues. V dropped 6 bases and J dropped 6; count of bases not matched to a gene: 1. CDR1 and CDR2 (germline): MDHEN, SYDVKM. In nucleotides, the CDR3 is TGTGCCAGCAGGGGACTAGCGCCCGGGGAGCTGTTTTTT. It is translated as CASRGLAPGELFF.

The chain is built from TRBV11-2 and TRBJ2-5; 10 nucleotides match TRBD2. The ends lost 1 base at V and 5 bases at J; junction bases unmatched: 7. CDR3 length: 16 residues. CDR1 and CDR2 (germline): SGHAT, FQNNGV. The CDR3 spells CASSLGASGSSETQYF. The CDR3 DNA reads TGTGCCAGCAGCTTAGGGGCTAGCGGGAGTTCTGAGACCCAGTACTTC.

The CDR3 is CASSVAWGYTF. CDR3 nucleotide sequence: TGTGCCAGCAGTGTCGCGTGGGGCTACACCTTC. The chain recombines TRBV2 with TRBJ1-2; the D is unclear. V was trimmed by 4 bases and J by 8 bases, leaving 8 bases between them. Looked up from germline, CDR1 is SNHLY and CDR2 is FYNNEI. CDR3 length: 11 residues.

This chain links TRBV29-1 with TRBJ2-7; 7 bases line up with TRBD1. Germline lookup yields CDR1 SQVTM and CDR2 ANQGSEA. The CDR3 spans 18 residues. With V trimmed by 4 bases and J by 3 bases, 21 bases remained unmatched. In DNA form, the CDR3 reads TGCAGCGTTGTCCCAAGGGGACAGAACAATAGAATGGACTACGAGCAGTACTTC. Protein product: CSVVPRGQNNRMDYEQYF.

As for this clone: Other DNA sequences in this specimen translate into the identical CDR3. This chain joins TRBV5-1 and TRBJ1-1; D is uncertain. V was shortened by 2 bases and J by 5 bases, with 13 bases between the two germline ends. The CDR3 sequence is 14 residues long. CDR1 and CDR2 (germline): SGHRS, YFSETQ. CDR3 sequence (DNA): TGCGCCAGCAGCTTTGGAGGAGAAGGGACTGAAGCTTTCTTT. This sequence encodes CASSFGGEGTEAFF.

The chain employs TRBV28 and TRBJ2-5; 7 bases are a match to TRBD1. Germline CDR1 is MDHEN and CDR2 is SYDVKM. CDR3 size: 15 residues. V shed 3 bases and J 2 bases; nucleotides not matched to a gene: 6. CDR3: CASSLGQRVQETQYF. For the CDR3, the DNA is TGTGCCAGCAGTTTGGGACAGAGGGTACAAGAGACCCAGTACTTC.